This passage covers 25 T cell receptor beta chains from one sample sequenced in a study of blood T cell repertoires in COVID-19. Profiling relied on immunoSEQ multiplex PCR, and the TCRdb table lists in-frame clones only, not all of them. The table shows around 72,000 clones, with more than 75% occurring only once. Sequenced: peripheral blood. The source of these receptors is a man aged 45-60 years with active COVID-19.

In its sample, this clone was seen once. V usage is TRBV12-3 or TRBV12-4 and J usage is TRBJ2-1, with D unresolved. V was pared by 1 base and J by 6 bases, with 4 bases between. This CDR3 is built from 12 residues. The DNA for the CDR3 is TGTGCCAGCAGTTTAGGCGGCAATGAGCAGTTCTTC. Translated, it gives CASSLGGNEQFF.

This clone was detected a few times. CDR3 residues: CASSAQGYTDTQYF. CDR3 nucleotide sequence: TGTGCCAGCAGCGCACAGGGGTACACAGATACGCAGTATTTT. V gene TRBV9 combines with J gene TRBJ2-3; 7 bases agree with TRBD1. This CDR3 region has 14 residues. Germline V lookup: CDR1 SGDLS, CDR2 YYNGEE. Losses at the gene ends were 3 bases for V and 2 bases for J; bases not matched to a gene: 3.

The count of this clone is one. This chain joins TRBV3-1 (or the pseudogene TRBV3-2) and TRBJ2-1; TRBD2 matches 14 bases. Per the germline V gene, CDR1 is LGHDT and CDR2 is YNNKEL (reference sequence). The CDR3 is made up of 15 amino acids. The J segment lost 7 bases and the V segment lost 3 bases, leaving 2 bases of the junction unmatched. CDR3 bases: TGTGCCAGCAGCCATTGGACTAGCGGGGGGAATGAGCAGTTCTTC. Its translation is CASSHWTSGGNEQFF.

This clone was counted only a few times. The J gene is TRBJ2-5, the V gene TRBV24-1; 9 bases are a match to TRBD1. CDR1 is KGHDR and CDR2 is SFDVKD in the germline V gene. The CDR3 sequence is 15 residues long. Losses at the gene ends were 4 bases for V and 4 bases for J; bases not matched to a gene: 6. Here the CDR3 DNA reads TGTGCCACCAGTGAAACAGGGGGCATAGGAGAGACCCAGTACTTC. Translating gives CATSETGGIGETQYF.

The DNA for the CDR3 is TGTGCCAGCAGTTTACAGTCGAGCTCCTACAATGAGCAGTTCTTC. This translates into CASSLQSSSYNEQFF. V gene TRBV6-2 or TRBV6-3 combines with J gene TRBJ2-1, with D unresolved. The CDR3 sequence is 15 residues long. CDR1 is MNHEY, CDR2 SVGEGT, per germline. The germline V and J ends were trimmed by 4 bases and 0 bases, with 10 bases remaining between them.

The rearrangement uses TRBV27 and TRBJ1-1; a possible D gene is TRBD1 (5 bases). The V gene lost 6 bases and the J gene lost 1 base, with 9 bases spanning the gap. This CDR3 contains 13 residues. The germline V gene has CDR1 MNHEY and CDR2 SMNVEV (reference sequence). CDR3 bases: TGTGCCAGCAGGCAGGGTTGGAACACTGAAGCTTTCTTT. Protein product: CASRQGWNTEAFF.

J is TRBJ2-3 and V is TRBV9; D ambiguous. The germline gives CDR1 SGDLS, CDR2 YYNGEE. Trimming left V 0 bases short and J 1 base short, with 3 bases between. The CDR3 is made up of 13 amino acids. Written as DNA, the CDR3 is TGTGCCAGCAGCGTAGCCGGCACAGATACGCAGTATTTT. Translated, it gives CASSVAGTDTQYF.

The chain links TRBV19 to TRBJ1-2; 7 nucleotides align to TRBD1. The J segment lost 1 base and the V segment lost 7 bases, leaving 6 bases of the junction unmatched. The CDR3 spans 14 residues. Germline V gene lookup returns CDR1 LNHDA and CDR2 SQIVND (reference sequence). The DNA for the CDR3 is TGTGCCAGTAATGACAGGGACAATAACTATGGCTACACCTTC. Residues: CASNDRDNNYGYTF.

The rearrangement joins TRBV18 to TRBJ2-5; TRBD1 matches 9 bases. V lost 2 bases, J lost 9 bases, and 10 bases stayed unmatched. This CDR3 has 15 residues. Germline CDR1 and CDR2: KGHSH and LQKENI. The CDR3 nucleotides are TGTGCCAGCTCACCAAAGGGACAGGGATCCCTAGCCCAGTACTTC. As protein: CASSPKGQGSLAQYF.

DNA for the CDR3: TGTGCCAGCAGTGTCCCATCGGGGGACACCGGGGAGCTGTTTTTT. It is translated as CASSVPSGDTGELFF. The gene calls are TRBV25-1 and TRBJ2-2; a weak D match, TRBD2 (6 bases). CDR3 length: 15 residues. Trimming shortened V by 4 bases and J by 3 bases, and 12 bases separated the two germline ends. Per germline, CDR1 MGHDK and CDR2 SYGVNS.

J is TRBJ1-3 and V is TRBV9, with TRBD1 matching over 8 bases. Germline lookup yields CDR1 SGDLS and CDR2 YYNGEE. The trim removed 4 bases at V and 6 bases at J, leaving 6 bases unmatched. CDR3 size: 14 residues. Here the CDR3 reads CASSFQQGENTIYF. The CDR3, as DNA: TGTGCCAGCAGCTTCCAACAGGGGGAAAACACCATATATTTT.

The rearrangement joins TRBV28 to TRBJ2-2, with 7 bases matching TRBD1. The CDR3 has 15 residues. The germline V gene has CDR1 MDHEN and CDR2 SYDVKM. V was clipped by 6 bases and J by 1 base; unmatched bases: 5. The CDR3 sequence is CASRAGGVNTGELFF. For the CDR3, the DNA is TGTGCCAGCAGAGCAGGGGGTGTGAACACCGGGGAGCTGTTTTTT. The full variable domain, its missing parts supplied by reference TRBV28 and TRBJ2-2, is DVKVTQSSRYLVKRTGEKVFLECVQDMDHENMFWYRQDPGLGLRLIYFSYDVKMKEKGDIPEGYSVSREKKERFSLILESASTNQTSMYLCASRAGGVNTGELFFGEGSRLTVL.

V is TRBV6-2 or TRBV6-3 and J is TRBJ2-7, with TRBD2 matching 11 bases. The germline V gene has CDR1 MNHEY and CDR2 SVGEGT. V dropped 2 bases and J dropped 5; count of bases not matched to a gene: 11. This CDR3 contains 17 residues. CDR3 amino acids: CASSYLPLLAGVHEQYF. In DNA form, the CDR3 reads TGTGCCAGCAGTTACCTTCCCCTACTAGCGGGGGTCCACGAGCAGTACTTC.

The chain links TRBV6-5 to TRBJ1-3; 7 bases line up with TRBD1. CDR1 is MNHEY and CDR2 is SVGAGI in the germline V gene. The CDR3 has 15 amino acids. V was pared by 5 bases and J by 0 bases, with 4 bases of the junction left unmatched. The CDR3 loop reads CASSHRGSSGNTIYF. In DNA, the CDR3 is TGTGCCAGCAGTCACAGGGGAAGCTCTGGAAACACCATATATTTT.

The genes are TRBV28 and TRBJ1-4, with 8 bases that match TRBD1. V was clipped by 6 bases and J by 0 bases; unmatched bases: 6. This CDR3 has 16 residues. Germline values: CDR1 MDHEN, CDR2 SYDVKM. The CDR3 DNA reads TGTGCCAGCAGCTCTACAGGGGGTGCAACTAATGAAAAACTGTTTTTT. Translation: CASSSTGGATNEKLFF.

J is TRBJ1-3 and V is TRBV11-2, with 9 bases fitting TRBD1. Losses at the gene ends were 5 bases for V and 3 bases for J; bases not matched to a gene: 14. The CDR3 has 18 residues. Germline-derived CDR1 and CDR2 are SGHAT and FQNNGV. The CDR3 loop is CASSHNSGTGFSGNTIYF. In DNA, the CDR3 is TGTGCCAGCAGCCACAACTCCGGGACAGGGTTCAGTGGAAACACCATATATTTT.

The V call is TRBV5-1, the J call TRBJ2-1, with 8 bases that match TRBD1. This CDR3 spans 18 amino acids. V lost 3 bases to trimming and J lost 0 bases; unmatched junction nucleotides: 11. Germline lookup yields CDR1 SGHRS and CDR2 YFSETQ. The CDR3 region has the DNA TGCGCCAGCAGCTCGGCCGGGACAGGCGCCAGCTCCTACAATGAGCAGTTCTTC. Its protein is CASSSAGTGASSYNEQFF.

The V gene is TRBV28, the J gene TRBJ2-1; 10 bases match TRBD2. Germline V gene lookup returns CDR1 MDHEN and CDR2 SYDVKM. The CDR3 is made up of 15 amino acids. The ends lost 3 bases at V and 9 bases at J; junction bases unmatched: 8. Here the CDR3 DNA reads TGTGCCAGCAGTTTCCAACTAGCGGGGCGGGGTGAGCAGTTCTTC. As protein: CASSFQLAGRGEQFF.

The chain is built from TRBV3-1 (or the pseudogene TRBV3-2) and TRBJ2-5, with a possible D match to TRBD2 (8 bases). V lost 4 bases and J 6 bases, leaving 27 bases between the germline ends. This CDR3 spans 18 amino acids. In germline, CDR1 is LGHDT, CDR2 YNNKEL (reference sequence). CDR3 protein: CASSPSWKGAGGRQTQYF. CDR3 nucleotide sequence: TGTGCCAGCAGCCCCTCCTGGAAGGGGGCGGGAGGAAGGCAGACCCAGTACTTC.

The chain carries TRBV5-1 and TRBJ2-3; 7 positions match TRBD2. With 7 bases clipped from V and 3 bases from J, the junction kept 8 bases outside the gene matches. Germline CDR1 reads SGHRS; CDR2 reads YFSETQ. The CDR3 has 14 residues. CDR3 DNA sequence: TGCGCCAGCCGTGGTGGACTAGAGACAGATACGCAGTATTTT. Translated, it gives CASRGGLETDTQYF.

V is TRBV6-4 and J is TRBJ2-3; the D is unclear. Germline CDR1 MRHNA, CDR2 SNTAGT. Trimming removed 3 bases from V and 3 bases from J, with 10 bases in between. This CDR3 region has 14 residues. CDR3 coding DNA: TGTGCCAGCAGTGAATCCGTAACAACAGATACGCAGTATTTT. It yields the protein CASSESVTTDTQYF.

In this sample, this clone turned up a few times. For the CDR3, the DNA is TGTGCCAGTAGTCGGGCCCGGGAGGGAGCCATATCTTCACCCCTCCACTTT. It codes for CASSRAREGAISSPLHF. V and J are TRBV19 and TRBJ1-6; D is uncertain. Per the germline V gene, CDR1 is LNHDA and CDR2 is SQIVND (reference sequence). The CDR3 is made up of 17 amino acids. V was cut by 5 bases and J by 9 bases, with 23 bases left in between.

This chain links TRBV6-5 with TRBJ2-3; the match to TRBD2 covers 9 bases. With V trimmed by 0 bases and J by 4 bases, 2 bases remained unmatched. The CDR3 contains 15 residues. Looked up from germline, CDR1 is MNHEY and CDR2 is SVGAGI. As DNA, the CDR3 is TGTGCCAGCAGTTACTCGGCGGGAGGGGCAGATACGCAGTATTTT. It yields the protein CASSYSAGGADTQYF.

This rearrangement joins TRBV7-3 to TRBJ2-5, with 7 bases aligning to TRBD1. CDR3 size: 15 residues. Trimming cost V 4 bases and J 1 base; bases outside gene matches: 6. Germline CDR1 and CDR2: SGHTA and FQGTGA. The CDR3 here is CASSSDRSRQETQYF. The CDR3 DNA is TGTGCCAGCAGCTCGGACAGGAGCCGCCAAGAGACCCAGTACTTC.

V and J are TRBV6-2 or TRBV6-3 and TRBJ2-3; 14 nucleotides line up with TRBD2. Germline-derived CDR1 and CDR2 are MNHEY and SVGEGT. CDR3 length: 16 amino acids. With V trimmed by 6 bases and J by 5 bases, 7 bases remained unmatched. CDR3 sequence: CASSLSGLAGVDTQYF. As DNA, the CDR3 is TGTGCCAGCAGCCTATCGGGACTAGCGGGAGTAGATACGCAGTATTTT.